The clone carrying this T cell receptor beta chain was counted a few times. The data were taken from a study of blood T cell repertoires in COVID-19. Study as a whole: COVID-19 samples from acute and convalescent phases originated in the United States, Italy and Spain. From T cells, B-cell-depleted T cells, or PBMCs came the material, which was cDNA or gDNA.

V lost 5 bases, J lost 0 bases, and 11 bases stayed unmatched. The CDR3 runs 17 residues. Per germline, CDR1 SGHVS and CDR2 FQNEAQ. In the authors' workflow: Quantification of nucleated cells was approximated via reference gene primer amplification. TCRdb's table, derived via immunoSEQ multiplex PCR, lists solely in-frame clones and lacks some. From that table come the V and J calls and clone size; the DNA was used to work out D and trimming. The table includes around 100,000 clones, around 90% detected once. The origin of this receptor is a man in his fifties with active or convalescent COVID-19. The sample comprised peripheral blood. The rearrangement links TRBV7-8 to TRBJ2-5, with 8 bases matching TRBD1. The CDR3 nucleotides read TGTGCCAGCAGCCGAGACCGGGACAGGAGGTACCAAGAGACCCAGTACTTC. Translated: CASSRDRDRRYQETQYF.